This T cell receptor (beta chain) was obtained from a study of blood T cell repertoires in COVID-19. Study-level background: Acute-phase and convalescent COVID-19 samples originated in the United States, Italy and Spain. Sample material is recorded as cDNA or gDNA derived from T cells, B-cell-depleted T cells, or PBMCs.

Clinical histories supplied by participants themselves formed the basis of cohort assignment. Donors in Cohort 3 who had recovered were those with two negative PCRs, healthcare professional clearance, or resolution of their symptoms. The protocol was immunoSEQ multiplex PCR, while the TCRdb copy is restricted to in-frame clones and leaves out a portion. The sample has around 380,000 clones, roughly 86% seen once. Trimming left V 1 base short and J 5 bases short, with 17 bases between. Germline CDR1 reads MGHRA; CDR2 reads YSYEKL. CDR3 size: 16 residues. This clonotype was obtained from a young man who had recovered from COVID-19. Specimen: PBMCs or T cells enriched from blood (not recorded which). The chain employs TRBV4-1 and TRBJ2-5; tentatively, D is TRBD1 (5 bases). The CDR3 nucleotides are TGCGCCAGCAGCCAAGGGTCCAGGGCCGTTTTCGAGACCCAGTACTTC. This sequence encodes CASSQGSRAVFETQYF.